This T cell receptor (beta chain) was sequenced for a study of blood T cell repertoires in COVID-19. Study-level background: The United States, Italy and Spain provided the acute and convalescent COVID-19 samples. Nucleic acid was either cDNA or gDNA, and it came from T cells, B-cell-depleted T cells, or PBMCs.

As processed by the authors: It was from reference gene primer amplification that nucleated cell counts were estimated. This table comes from immunoSEQ multiplex PCR, and its TCRdb copy is limited to in-frame clones, with some not included. V, J and clone size reflect that table, while D and trimming were determined from the DNA. This sample has around 250,000 clones; 86% occur once, and the top ten carry roughly 8%. The sample comprised peripheral blood. This clonotype was sampled from a man aged 35-49 years with active or convalescent COVID-19.

CDR3: CSVEPARGGRETQYF. In DNA form, the CDR3 reads TGCAGCGTTGAACCGGCTAGGGGGGGGCGAGAGACCCAGTACTTC. This chain joins TRBV29-1 and TRBJ2-5; a weak D match, TRBD2 (7 bases). V shed 2 bases and J shed 4 bases, with 17 bases lying between them. CDR1 is SQVTM, CDR2 ANQGSEA, per germline. This CDR3 contains 15 residues.